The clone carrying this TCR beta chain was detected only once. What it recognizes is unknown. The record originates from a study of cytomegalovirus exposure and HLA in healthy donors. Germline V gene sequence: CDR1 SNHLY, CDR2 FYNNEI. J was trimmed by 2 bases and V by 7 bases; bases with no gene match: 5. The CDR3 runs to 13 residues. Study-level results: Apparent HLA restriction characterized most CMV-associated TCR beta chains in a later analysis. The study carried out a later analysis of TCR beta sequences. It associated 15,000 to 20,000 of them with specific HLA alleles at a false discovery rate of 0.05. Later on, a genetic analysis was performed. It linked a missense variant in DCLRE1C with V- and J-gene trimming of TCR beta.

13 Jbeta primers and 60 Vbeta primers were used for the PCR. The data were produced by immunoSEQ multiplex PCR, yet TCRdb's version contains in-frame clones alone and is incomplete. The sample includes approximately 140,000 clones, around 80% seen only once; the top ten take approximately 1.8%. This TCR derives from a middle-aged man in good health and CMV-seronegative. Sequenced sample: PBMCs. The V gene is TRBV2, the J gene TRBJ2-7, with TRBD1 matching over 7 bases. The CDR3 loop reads CASTLQGAYEQYF. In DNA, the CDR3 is TGTGCCAGCACTTTGCAGGGGGCCTACGAGCAGTACTTC.